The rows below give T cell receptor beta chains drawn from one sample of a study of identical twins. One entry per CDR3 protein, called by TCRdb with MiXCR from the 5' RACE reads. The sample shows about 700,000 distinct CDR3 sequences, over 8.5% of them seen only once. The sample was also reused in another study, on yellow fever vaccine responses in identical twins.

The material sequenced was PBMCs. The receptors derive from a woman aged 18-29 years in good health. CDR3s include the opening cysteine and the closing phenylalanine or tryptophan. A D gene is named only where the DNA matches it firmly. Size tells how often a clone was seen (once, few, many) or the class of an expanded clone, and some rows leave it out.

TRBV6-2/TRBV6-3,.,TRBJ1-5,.,CASSNQVNQPQHF
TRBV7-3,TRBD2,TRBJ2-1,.,CASSAQGTSGGYNEQFF
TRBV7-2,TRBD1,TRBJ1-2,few,CANGTVLSLHGYTF
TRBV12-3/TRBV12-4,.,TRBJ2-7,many,CASSFGPGRTYEQYF
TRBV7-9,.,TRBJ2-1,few,CASSSGALSYNEQFF
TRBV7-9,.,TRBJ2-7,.,CASSPSGRPHEQYF
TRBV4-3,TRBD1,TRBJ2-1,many,CASSQDRTGGNEQFF
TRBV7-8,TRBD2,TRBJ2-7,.,CASSLRGGREVQYF
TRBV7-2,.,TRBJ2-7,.,CASSAGTHYEQYF
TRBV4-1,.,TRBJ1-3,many,CASTLGGGRAGNTIYF
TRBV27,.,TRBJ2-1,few,CASSPLFGGTEYYNEQFF
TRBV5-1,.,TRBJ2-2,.,CASNHRGPDDSGELFF
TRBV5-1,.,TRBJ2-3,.,CASKTEASTDTQYF
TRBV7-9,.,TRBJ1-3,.,CASSPWGLGPGNTIYF
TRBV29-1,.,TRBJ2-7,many,CSVGVITKGGIEGQPKPYEQYF
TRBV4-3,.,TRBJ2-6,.,CASSQDSGVRSGANVLTF
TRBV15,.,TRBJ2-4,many,CATSSAVGGPKNIQYF
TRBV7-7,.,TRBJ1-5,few,CASSLAIGEPQHF
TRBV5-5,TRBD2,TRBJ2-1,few,CASSLGDVGLAEYNEQFF
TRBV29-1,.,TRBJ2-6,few,CSVEDGPVQANVLTF
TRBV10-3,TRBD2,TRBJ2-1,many,CAINGGGNEQFF
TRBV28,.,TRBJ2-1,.,CASSSPPTVQFF
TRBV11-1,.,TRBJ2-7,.,CASSSARSQGMSPYEQYF
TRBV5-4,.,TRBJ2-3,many,CASSPQGRDTDTQYF
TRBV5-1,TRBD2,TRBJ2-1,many,CASKGLAGDYNEQFF
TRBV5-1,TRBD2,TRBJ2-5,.,CASSLVSSGGETQYF
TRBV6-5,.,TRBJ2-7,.,CASRNAAYEQYF
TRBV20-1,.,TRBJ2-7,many,CSASSGAGGKREQYF
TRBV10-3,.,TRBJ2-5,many,CAISAQGFQETQYF
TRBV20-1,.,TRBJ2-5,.,CSARPKLTQYF
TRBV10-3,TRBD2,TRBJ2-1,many,CAISERRGASGEQFF
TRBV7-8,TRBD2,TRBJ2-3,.,CASSYQTSGVTDTQYF
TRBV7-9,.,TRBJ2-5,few,CASSLAPRVMETQYF
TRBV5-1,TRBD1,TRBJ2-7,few,CASSGDKGAWGYEQYF
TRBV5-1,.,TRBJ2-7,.,CASSYRGTSYEQYF
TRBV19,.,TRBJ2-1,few,CASNNAFRGAKIGEQFF
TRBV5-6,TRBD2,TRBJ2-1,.,CASSLDAGGPGDEQFF
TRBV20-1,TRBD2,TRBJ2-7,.,CSARDPPSGPYEQYF
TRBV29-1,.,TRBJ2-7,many,CSVELGLPPLRQYF
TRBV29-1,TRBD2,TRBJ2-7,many,CSVVPSGNYEQYF
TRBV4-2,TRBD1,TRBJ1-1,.,CASSQDGTALRGRTEAFF
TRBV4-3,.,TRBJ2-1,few,CASSQEEGSSYNEQFF
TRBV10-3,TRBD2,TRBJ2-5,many,CAISAASGLAKETQYF
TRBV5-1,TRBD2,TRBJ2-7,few,CASSPRTSGRAMSYEQYF
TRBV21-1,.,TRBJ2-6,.,CASSKGTENSGANVLTF
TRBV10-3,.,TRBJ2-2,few,CAISEIPGELFF